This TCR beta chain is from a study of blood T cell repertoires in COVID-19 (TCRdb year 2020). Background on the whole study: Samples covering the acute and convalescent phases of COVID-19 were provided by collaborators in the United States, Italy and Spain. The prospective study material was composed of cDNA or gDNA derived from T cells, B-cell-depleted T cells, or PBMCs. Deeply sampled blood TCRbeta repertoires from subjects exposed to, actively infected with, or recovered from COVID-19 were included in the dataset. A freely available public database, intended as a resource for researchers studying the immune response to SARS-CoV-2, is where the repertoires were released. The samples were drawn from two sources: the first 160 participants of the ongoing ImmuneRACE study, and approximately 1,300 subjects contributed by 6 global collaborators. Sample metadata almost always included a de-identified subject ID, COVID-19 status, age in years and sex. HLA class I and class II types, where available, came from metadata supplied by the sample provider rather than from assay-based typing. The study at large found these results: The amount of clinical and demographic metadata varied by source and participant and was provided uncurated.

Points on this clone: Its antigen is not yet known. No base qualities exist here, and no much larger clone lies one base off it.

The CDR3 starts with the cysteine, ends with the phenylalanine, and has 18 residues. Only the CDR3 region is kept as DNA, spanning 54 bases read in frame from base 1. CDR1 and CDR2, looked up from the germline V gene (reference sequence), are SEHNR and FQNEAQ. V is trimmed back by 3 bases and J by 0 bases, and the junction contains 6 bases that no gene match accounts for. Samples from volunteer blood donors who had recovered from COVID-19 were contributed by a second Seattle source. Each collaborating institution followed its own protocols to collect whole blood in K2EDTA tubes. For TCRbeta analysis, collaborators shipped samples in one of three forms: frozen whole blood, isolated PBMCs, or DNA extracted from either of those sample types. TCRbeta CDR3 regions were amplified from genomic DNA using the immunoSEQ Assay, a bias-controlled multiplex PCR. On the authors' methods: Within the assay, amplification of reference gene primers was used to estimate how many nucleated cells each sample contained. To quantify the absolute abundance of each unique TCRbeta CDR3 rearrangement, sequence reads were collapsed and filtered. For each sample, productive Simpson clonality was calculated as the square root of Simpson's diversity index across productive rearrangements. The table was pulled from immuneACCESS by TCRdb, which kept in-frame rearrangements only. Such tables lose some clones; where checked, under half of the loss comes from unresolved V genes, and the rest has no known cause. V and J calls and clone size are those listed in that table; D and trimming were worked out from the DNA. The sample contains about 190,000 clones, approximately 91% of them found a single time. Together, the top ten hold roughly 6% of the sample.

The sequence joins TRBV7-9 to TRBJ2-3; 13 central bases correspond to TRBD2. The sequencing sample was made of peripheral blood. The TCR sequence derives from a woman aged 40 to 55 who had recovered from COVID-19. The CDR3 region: CASSFGGLAGESTDTQYF. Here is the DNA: TGTGCCAGCAGCTTCGGTGGACTAGCGGGAGAAAGCACAGATACGCAGTATTTT.